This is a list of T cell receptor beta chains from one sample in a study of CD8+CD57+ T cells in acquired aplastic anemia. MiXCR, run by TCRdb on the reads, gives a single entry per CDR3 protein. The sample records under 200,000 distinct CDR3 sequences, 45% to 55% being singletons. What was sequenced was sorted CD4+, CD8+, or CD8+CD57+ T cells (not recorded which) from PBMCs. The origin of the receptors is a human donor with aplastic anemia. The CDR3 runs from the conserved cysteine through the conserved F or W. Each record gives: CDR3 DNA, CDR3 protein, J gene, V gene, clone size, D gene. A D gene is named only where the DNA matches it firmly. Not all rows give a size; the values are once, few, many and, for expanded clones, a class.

CDR3 DNA: TGTGCCAGCAGCCCGGCGGTAAAGGGGTATGGCTACACCTTC; CDR3 protein: CASSPAVKGYGYTF; J gene: TRBJ1-2; V gene: TRBV7-9; clone size: -; D gene: -
CDR3 DNA: TGTGCCTCCCGGACCGGGACTAGCGGAAATGAGCAGTTCTTC; CDR3 protein: CASRTGTSGNEQFF; J gene: TRBJ2-1; V gene: TRBV10-3; clone size: many; D gene: TRBD2
CDR3 DNA: TGCAGCGTTGGACAGTTAAGCTCCTACGAGCAGTACTTC; CDR3 protein: CSVGQLSSYEQYF; J gene: TRBJ2-7; V gene: TRBV29-1; clone size: -; D gene: -
CDR3 DNA: TGCAGTGCTAATCCCTTTGACACGGATAACTATGGCTACACCTTC; CDR3 protein: CSANPFDTDNYGYTF; J gene: TRBJ1-2; V gene: TRBV20-1; clone size: -; D gene: -
CDR3 DNA: TGTGCCAGCACCGTGGGCAGGACTAGCGGGAGGACAGATACGCAGTATTTT; CDR3 protein: CASTVGRTSGRTDTQYF; J gene: TRBJ2-3; V gene: TRBV7-6; clone size: -; D gene: TRBD2
CDR3 DNA: TGTGCCAGTAGTACACAGAGCCACGAGACCCAGTACTTC; CDR3 protein: CASSTQSHETQYF; J gene: TRBJ2-5; V gene: TRBV19; clone size: -; D gene: -
CDR3 DNA: TGCAGTGCGCCAAAACAGGGGTATGGCTACACCTTC; CDR3 protein: CSAPKQGYGYTF; J gene: TRBJ1-2; V gene: TRBV20-1; clone size: many; D gene: TRBD1
CDR3 DNA: TGCAGTGCTAGTAGGGATTCCCAGAGGTTCGAGCAGTACTTC; CDR3 protein: CSASRDSQRFEQYF; J gene: TRBJ2-7; V gene: TRBV20-1; clone size: -; D gene: -
CDR3 DNA: TGTGCCAGCAGTATACAGGGGGCGAGGTACGAGCAGTACTTC; CDR3 protein: CASSIQGARYEQYF; J gene: TRBJ2-7; V gene: TRBV6-5; clone size: many; D gene: TRBD1
CDR3 DNA: TGTGCCAGCAGCTTCCGGGACAGGGACGAAAAACTGTTTTTT; CDR3 protein: CASSFRDRDEKLFF; J gene: TRBJ1-4; V gene: TRBV9; clone size: many; D gene: TRBD1
CDR3 DNA: TGTGCCACCAGCAGACTGACAGGGTTTAGGCACGAGCAGTACTTC; CDR3 protein: CATSRLTGFRHEQYF; J gene: TRBJ2-7; V gene: TRBV15; clone size: -; D gene: TRBD1
CDR3 DNA: TGTGCCAGCGGACTCGGGAGTGGCCCCTACAATGAGCAGTTCTTC; CDR3 protein: CASGLGSGPYNEQFF; J gene: TRBJ2-1; V gene: TRBV9; clone size: many; D gene: -
CDR3 DNA: TGTGCCAGCAGCCAAAAGGGCCTCACAGATACGCAGTATTTT; CDR3 protein: CASSQKGLTDTQYF; J gene: TRBJ2-3; V gene: TRBV7-2; clone size: many; D gene: -
CDR3 DNA: TGCAGTGCAGGACTAGGCTACGAGCAGTACTTC; CDR3 protein: CSAGLGYEQYF; J gene: TRBJ2-7; V gene: TRBV20-1; clone size: -; D gene: TRBD2
CDR3 DNA: TGTGCCAGAGGGGTAGCAGGACTATACACTGAAGCTTTCTTT; CDR3 protein: CARGVAGLYTEAFF; J gene: TRBJ1-1; V gene: TRBV2; clone size: -; D gene: -
CDR3 DNA: TGCAGCGTTGAAGGGGTGGGGGGCCACAGAACCTACGAGCAGTACTTC; CDR3 protein: CSVEGVGGHRTYEQYF; J gene: TRBJ2-7; V gene: TRBV29-1; clone size: few; D gene: -
CDR3 DNA: TGTGCCAGCAGCCGGACAGGGGTGGGAAATGAGCAGTTCTTC; CDR3 protein: CASSRTGVGNEQFF; J gene: TRBJ2-1; V gene: TRBV9; clone size: -; D gene: TRBD1
CDR3 DNA: TGTGCCAGCAGCTTAACGTCGACGGACAAAGAGACCCAGTACTTC; CDR3 protein: CASSLTSTDKETQYF; J gene: TRBJ2-5; V gene: TRBV7-3; clone size: many; D gene: -
CDR3 DNA: TGTGCCATCTCGAAGAGGACACCGAGCTCCTACGAGCAGTACTTC; CDR3 protein: CAISKRTPSSYEQYF; J gene: TRBJ2-7; V gene: TRBV10-3; clone size: -; D gene: -
CDR3 DNA: TGCAGCGTTGAATCCGGTGCCAAAAACATTCAGTACTTC; CDR3 protein: CSVESGAKNIQYF; J gene: TRBJ2-4; V gene: TRBV29-1; clone size: once; D gene: -
CDR3 DNA: TGTGCCACCCTCACAGCGCTAGGCTCCTACGAGCAGTACTTC; CDR3 protein: CATLTALGSYEQYF; J gene: TRBJ2-7; V gene: TRBV10-3; clone size: -; D gene: -
CDR3 DNA: TGTGCCAGCAGCTTAGAAGGGACAGCACCCACAGATACGCAGTATTTT; CDR3 protein: CASSLEGTAPTDTQYF; J gene: TRBJ2-3; V gene: TRBV11-2; clone size: -; D gene: TRBD1
CDR3 DNA: TGTGCCAGCAGTGAATCTATGGCGAACACTGAAGCTTTCTTT; CDR3 protein: CASSESMANTEAFF; J gene: TRBJ1-1; V gene: TRBV25-1; clone size: few; D gene: -